Each of the 3 T cell receptor beta chains below was sequenced from the same sample in a study of shared clonotypes between healthy human individuals. TCRdb's copy holds only in-frame clones and misses some; the assay was immunoSEQ multiplex PCR. Here the sample spans approximately 2,200,000 clones, 85% to 95% being singletons. CD45RO negativity and positive selection for CCR7 defined naive CD8 cells, a population that excluded terminally differentiated effector memory CD45RA+ cells. The sample taken for sequencing was naive CD8+ T cells from PBMCs. The receptors stem from a man aged 18 to 29 in good health. Some clones in this sample may be carry-over from other donors' samples.

In DNA, the CDR3 is TGTGCCAGCAGTTTTACAGGGTATAGCGACGAGCAGTACTTC. It specifies CASSFTGYSDEQYF. This chain links TRBV27 with TRBJ2-7; D is perhaps TRBD1 (6 bases). Trimming pared 3 bases from V and 5 bases from J, leaving 14 bases between. Germline CDR1 reads MNHEY; CDR2 reads SMNVEV (reference sequence). This CDR3 comprises 14 residues.

This chain connects TRBV7-8 to TRBJ2-7, with a possible D match to TRBD2 (6 bases). The CDR3 runs to 15 residues. The germline V and J ends were trimmed by 1 base and 4 bases, with 14 bases remaining between them. Germline V gene data show CDR1 as SGHVS and CDR2 as FQNEAQ. As DNA, the CDR3 is TGTGCCAGCAGCTTAGGGAGGGGCAGGGCGTACGAGCAGTACTTC. Translated, it gives CASSLGRGRAYEQYF.

CDR3 sequence: CASSLDRDYEQYF. CDR3 DNA sequence: TGTGCCAGCAGCTTAGACAGGGACTACGAGCAGTACTTC. The chain joins TRBV11-3 to TRBJ2-7; TRBD1 might be the D (5 bases). The CDR3 is 13 amino acids. Germline CDR1 SGHNT, CDR2 YENEEA. The V and J ends lost 0 bases and 3 bases respectively, with 6 bases between them. Full variable domain (remainder filled in from reference TRBV11-3 and TRBJ2-7): EAGVVQSPRYKIIEKKQPVAFWCNPISGHNTLYWYLQNLGQGPELLIRYENEEAVDDSQLPKDRFSAERLKGVDSTLKIQPAELGDSAVYLCASSLDRDYEQYFGPGTRLTVT.